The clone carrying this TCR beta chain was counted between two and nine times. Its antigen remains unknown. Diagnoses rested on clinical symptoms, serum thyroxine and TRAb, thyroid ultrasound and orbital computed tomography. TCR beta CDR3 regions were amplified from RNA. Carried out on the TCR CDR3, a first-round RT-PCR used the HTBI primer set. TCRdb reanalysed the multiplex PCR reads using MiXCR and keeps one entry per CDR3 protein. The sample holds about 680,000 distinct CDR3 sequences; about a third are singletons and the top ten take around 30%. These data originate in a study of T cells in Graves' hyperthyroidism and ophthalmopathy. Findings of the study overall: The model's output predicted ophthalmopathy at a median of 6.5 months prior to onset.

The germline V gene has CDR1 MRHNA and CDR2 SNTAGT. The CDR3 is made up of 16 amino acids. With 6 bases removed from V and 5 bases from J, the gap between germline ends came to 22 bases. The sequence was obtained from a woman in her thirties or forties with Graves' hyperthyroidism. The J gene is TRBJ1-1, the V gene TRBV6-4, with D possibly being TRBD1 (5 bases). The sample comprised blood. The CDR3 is CASRSGPGLLGTEAFF. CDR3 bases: TGTGCCAGCAGATCGGGACCCGGTTTATTAGGGACTGAAGCTTTCTTT.